This T cell receptor (beta chain) derives from a study of shared clonotypes between healthy human individuals. Here immunoSEQ multiplex PCR was the method, and the copy in TCRdb shows in-frame clones only, minus some. The top ten hold approximately 13% of the sample, which has roughly 450,000 clones, around 79% seen once. Recent acute infections and vaccinations were absent in the healthy HIV-negative adult donors. The germline gives CDR1 SNHLY, CDR2 FYNNEI. This CDR3 is built from 15 residues. Trimming cost V 1 base and J 6 bases; bases outside gene matches: 6. The chain joins TRBV2 to TRBJ2-3; 8 nucleotides agree with TRBD2. This clonotype was obtained from a woman aged 40-49 years in good health. Some clones in this sample may be carry-over from other donors' samples. The sample comprised PBMCs. The CDR3, as DNA: TGTGCCAGCAGTGAAGGACTAGCGAGAGGGGATACGCAGTATTTT. Translation: CASSEGLARGDTQYF.